Shown below are 12 T cell receptor beta chains from a single sample sequenced in a study of spatial heterogeneity in lung cancer. Findings and caveats of the study: Within tumors, counts of expanded alpha and beta TCRs tracked tumor mutation counts.

TCRdb passed the 5' RACE reads through MiXCR, listing each CDR3 protein once. The sample holds thousands of distinct CDR3 sequences, around 7% seen once. Time point: sample taken at primary tumor resection. Their target antigens are unknown. Sequencing was performed on lung tumor tissue, taken at surgery. The receptors here all came from a female donor with early-stage non-small cell lung cancer.

This clonotype was seen repeatedly, ten times or more. With the library built for alpha chains, this beta chain is off target and its frequency is not meaningful. The gene calls are TRBV7-9 and TRBJ2-3, with 7 bases matching TRBD2. CDR3 length equals 16 residues. Germline trimming cut 0 bases from V and 2 bases from J; bases unmatched to any gene: 5. Germline CDR1 SEHNR, CDR2 FQNEAQ (reference sequence). CDR3 region: CASSLAPGGTTDTQYF. The CDR3 nucleotides read TGTGCCAGCAGCTTAGCTCCGGGAGGAACCACAGATACGCAGTATTTT.

By share, this clonotype ranks as medium-sized. Within a library made for alpha chains, this beta chain is off target, and its count is uninformative. The gene calls are TRBV9 and TRBJ2-3, with D unclear. V was shortened by 0 bases and J by 3 bases, with 5 bases between the two germline ends. The CDR3 is 13 amino acids. The germline CDR1 and CDR2 sequences are SGDLS and YYNGEE. The CDR3 protein is CASSVARTDTQYF. The CDR3 nucleotides read TGTGCCAGCAGCGTAGCGAGGACAGATACGCAGTATTTT.

This clonotype was seen ten or more times. With the library built for alpha chains, this beta chain is off target and its frequency is not meaningful. The V gene is TRBV24-1, the J gene TRBJ1-1; D is perhaps TRBD1 (5 bases). In germline, CDR1 is KGHDR, CDR2 SFDVKD. The CDR3 extends over 20 amino acids. Trimming pared 1 base from V and 4 bases from J, leaving 27 bases between. CDR3 in amino acids: CATSDFAPEGGQGGGTEAFF. The CDR3 DNA reads as TGTGCCACCAGTGATTTTGCCCCGGAAGGCGGGCAGGGTGGTGGCACTGAAGCTTTCTTT.

This clonotype was picked up many times. The size of this beta chain means little, since it is a stray read in a library made for alpha chains. Here the CDR3 reads CSAGEKLETQYF. CDR3 bases: TGCAGTGCCGGGGAGAAGCTGGAGACCCAGTACTTC. The chain is built from TRBV20-1 and TRBJ2-5, with a weak D call TRBD2 (5 bases). Germline CDR1 DFQATT, CDR2 SNEGSKA (reference sequence). Trimming shortened V by 6 bases and J by 5 bases, and 13 bases separated the two germline ends. The CDR3 length is 12 residues.

This clonotype was seen ten or more times. The library was designed around alpha chains, so this beta chain is a stray read whose abundance carries little weight. The chain is built from TRBV20-1 and TRBJ2-5; 13 nucleotides line up with TRBD2. The CDR3 is 16 amino acids. The germline V gene has CDR1 DFQATT and CDR2 SNEGSKA (reference sequence). The V segment lost 0 bases and the J segment 4 bases; nucleotides outside the gene matches: 5. The CDR3 region has the DNA TGCAGTGCTAGAGACGTGGGACTAGCGGGATCAGAGACCCAGTACTTC. Amino acid sequence: CSARDVGLAGSETQYF.

At least ten counts were recorded for this clonotype. The library was designed around alpha chains, so this beta chain is a stray read whose abundance carries little weight. J is TRBJ1-1 and V is TRBV6-5, with a possible D match to TRBD1 (5 bases). Trimming took off 6 bases at V and 4 bases at J, with 15 bases between the two ends. Germline V lookup: CDR1 MNHEY, CDR2 SVGAGI. This CDR3 is built from 14 residues. The CDR3 protein is CASRTPGASTEAFF. Here the CDR3 DNA reads TGTGCCAGCAGGACTCCCGGGGCCTCCACTGAAGCTTTCTTT.

In its sample, this clonotype was seen many times. Within a library made for alpha chains, this beta chain is off target, and its count is uninformative. This rearrangement joins TRBV4-1 to TRBJ1-2; no clear D gene. Germline assignment: CDR1 MGHRA and CDR2 YSYEKL. The CDR3 loop spans 14 amino acids. The V gene lost 4 bases and the J gene lost 14 bases, with 23 bases spanning the gap. This chain's CDR3 is CASSPPGGPPDGTF. The CDR3 DNA is TGCGCCAGCAGCCCCCCGGGAGGCCCCCCCGATGGTACCTTC.

This clonotype occurred many times. Little can be read into the size of this beta chain, an off-target read in a library designed for alpha chains. The V and J genes are TRBV12-3 or TRBV12-4 and TRBJ1-3; D unresolved. CDR3 length equals 13 residues. V was clipped by 3 bases and J by 4 bases, with 7 bases between them. CDR3 DNA: TGTGCCAGCAGTTTCGGAAAAGGAAACACCATATATTTT. It translates to CASSFGKGNTIYF.

There are many counts of this clonotype. This beta chain is a stray read from a library made for alpha chains; its abundance is not meaningful. This rearrangement joins TRBV7-2 to TRBJ2-7, with TRBD2 matching over 15 bases. The CDR3 consists of 16 residues. The germline V gene encodes CDR1 SGHTA and CDR2 FQGNSA. J lost 5 bases, V lost 5 bases, and 7 bases had no gene match. CDR3 sequence reads: CASSLGLAGGGDEQYF. The CDR3 bases are TGTGCCAGCAGCCTGGGACTAGCGGGAGGAGGCGACGAGCAGTACTTC.

This clonotype ranks as medium-sized. This beta chain is an unintended read in a library built for alpha chains; its size means little. The V and J genes are TRBV7-8 and TRBJ1-1, with unresolved D. Trimming pared 5 bases from V and 6 bases from J, leaving 10 bases between. Germline CDR1 reads SGHVS; CDR2 reads FQNEAQ. The CDR3 is 12 amino acids. The DNA of the CDR3 is TGTGCCAGCAGCACCCTCAAGGCTGAAGCTTTCTTT. Protein: CASSTLKAEAFF.

About this clonotype: In a library made to pick up alpha chains, this beta chain is a stray read with a size that means little. The chain couples TRBV19 to TRBJ2-5; the match to TRBD2 covers 8 bases. The CDR3 length is 14 residues. The germline V gene has CDR1 LNHDA and CDR2 SQIVND (reference sequence). Losses at the gene ends were 3 bases for V and 4 bases for J; bases not matched to a gene: 4. CDR3 sequence (DNA): TGTGCCAGTAGTATCCGGGAGGGCGGAGAGACCCAGTACTTC. It translates to CASSIREGGETQYF.

This clonotype was seen repeatedly, ten times or more. Since it is a stray read in a library aimed at alpha chains, this beta chain has a size that is not meaningful. V usage is TRBV6-5 and J usage is TRBJ1-1; unclear D gene. In germline, CDR1 is MNHEY, CDR2 SVGAGI. Trimming stripped 2 bases from V and 7 bases from J, with 8 bases between. The CDR3 consists of 12 residues. CDR3 sequence (DNA): TGTGCCAGCAGTTACAACGGGGATGAAGCTTTCTTT. Protein product: CASSYNGDEAFF.